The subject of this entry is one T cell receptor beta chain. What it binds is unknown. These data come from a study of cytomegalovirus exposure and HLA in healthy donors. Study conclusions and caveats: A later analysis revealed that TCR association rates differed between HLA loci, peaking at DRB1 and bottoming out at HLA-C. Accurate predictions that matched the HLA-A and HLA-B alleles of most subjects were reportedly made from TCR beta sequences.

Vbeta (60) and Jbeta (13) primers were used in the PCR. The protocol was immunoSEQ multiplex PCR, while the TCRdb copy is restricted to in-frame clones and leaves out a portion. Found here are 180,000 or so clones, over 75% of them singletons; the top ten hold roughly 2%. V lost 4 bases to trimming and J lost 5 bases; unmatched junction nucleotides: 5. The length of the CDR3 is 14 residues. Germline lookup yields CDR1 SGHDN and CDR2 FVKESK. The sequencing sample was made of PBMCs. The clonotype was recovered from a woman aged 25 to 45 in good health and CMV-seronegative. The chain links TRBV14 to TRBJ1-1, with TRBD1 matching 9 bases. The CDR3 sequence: CASSPWTGATEAFF. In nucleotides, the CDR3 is TGTGCCAGCAGCCCCTGGACAGGGGCGACTGAAGCTTTCTTT.